This T cell receptor (beta chain) comes out of a study of cytomegalovirus exposure and HLA in healthy donors. Study-level results: Among the CMV-associated chains, a few were confirmed in vitro as specific for CMV antigens.

The germline CDR1 and CDR2 sequences are LNHDA and SQIVND (reference sequence). Trimming at V came to 6 bases and at J to 5 bases, leaving 12 bases not matched to a gene. This CDR3 contains 16 residues. The data were produced by immunoSEQ multiplex PCR, yet TCRdb's version contains in-frame clones alone and is incomplete. The sample has under 250,000 clones, 87% seen once. The donors were in the roughly 110-subject validation cohort; that cohort was separate from the approximately 670-subject first cohort. As to this clone: Its antigen is as yet unknown.

The chain joins TRBV19 to TRBJ1-1; TRBD1 matches at 10 bases. Sequences were obtained from PBMCs. The clonotype comes from a man in his late teens or twenties in good health and CMV-seropositive. The CDR3 DNA reads TGTGCCAGTAGGCGGACAGGGGGAGGCTGGCGAACTGAAGCTTTCTTT. This codes for CASRRTGGGWRTEAFF. The full variable domain, completed using reference TRBV19 and TRBJ1-1, is DGGITQSPKYLFRKEGQNVTLSCEQNLNHDAMYWYRQDPGQGLRLIYYSQIVNDFQKGDIAEGYSVSREKKESFPLTVTSAQKNPTAFYLCASRRTGGGWRTEAFFGQGTRLTVV.